A selection of T cell receptor beta chains follows, all from one sample in a study of blood T cell repertoires in COVID-19. Sequencing used immunoSEQ multiplex PCR; TCRdb keeps in-frame clones, though not all of them. The data contain approximately 50,000 clones, 82% of them singletons. Sequencing was carried out using peripheral blood. All receptors derive from a man older than 75 with COVID-19, enrolled during active disease. The CDR3 runs from the conserved cysteine through the conserved F or W. A D gene is named only where the DNA matches it firmly. Size is omitted from some rows. Given values are once, few, many or a class for expanded clones.

D gene: TRBD1; J gene: TRBJ2-5; V gene: TRBV24-1; clone size: -; CDR3 DNA: TGTGCCACCAGCGAACATGGGACAGGGCTTGGCGAGACCCAGTACTTC; CDR3 protein: CATSEHGTGLGETQYF
D gene: -; J gene: TRBJ1-5; V gene: TRBV6-1; clone size: -; CDR3 DNA: TGTGCCAGCAGTCCAGGGTCGGGTCAGCCCCAGCATTTT; CDR3 protein: CASSPGSGQPQHF
D gene: -; J gene: TRBJ2-5; V gene: TRBV15; clone size: -; CDR3 DNA: TGTGCCACCAGCGCCCCGGGGAGTAAGGAGACCCAGTACTTC; CDR3 protein: CATSAPGSKETQYF
D gene: -; J gene: TRBJ1-1; V gene: TRBV14; clone size: -; CDR3 DNA: TGTGCCAGCAGCCACAGTTATAACACTGAAGCTTTCTTT; CDR3 protein: CASSHSYNTEAFF
D gene: -; J gene: TRBJ1-1; V gene: TRBV3-1/TRBV3-2; clone size: -; CDR3 DNA: TGTGCCAGCAGGCAAACGGTGAGGTCAGGGAAGGAGTACGACACTGAAGCTTTCTTT; CDR3 protein: CASRQTVRSGKEYDTEAFF
D gene: -; J gene: TRBJ1-5; V gene: TRBV7-2; clone size: -; CDR3 DNA: TGTGCCAGCAGCGCCCCAGGGGCAGGCAATCAGCCCCAGCATTTT; CDR3 protein: CASSAPGAGNQPQHF
D gene: -; J gene: TRBJ1-1; V gene: TRBV9; clone size: -; CDR3 DNA: TGTGCCAGCAGCGCCCGGACACAAAACACTGAAGCTTTCTTT; CDR3 protein: CASSARTQNTEAFF
D gene: TRBD2; J gene: TRBJ2-3; V gene: TRBV19; clone size: -; CDR3 DNA: TGTGCCAGTACCCCCCAGGGCGGGAGGGGCACAGATACGCAGTATTTT; CDR3 protein: CASTPQGGRGTDTQYF
D gene: TRBD1; J gene: TRBJ1-2; V gene: TRBV5-1; clone size: -; CDR3 DNA: TGCGCCAGCAGCCCCAGGGGGCAATATGGCTACACCTTC; CDR3 protein: CASSPRGQYGYTF
D gene: -; J gene: TRBJ1-1; V gene: TRBV6-2/TRBV6-3; clone size: -; CDR3 DNA: TGTGCCAGCAGTTACTCCCCTCGGGGGGGTGGGGGGACTGAAGCTTTCTTT; CDR3 protein: CASSYSPRGGGGTEAFF
D gene: -; J gene: TRBJ2-2; V gene: TRBV5-1; clone size: -; CDR3 DNA: TGCGCCAGCAGCTCTACAGGCGGGGAGCTGTTTTTT; CDR3 protein: CASSSTGGELFF
D gene: -; J gene: TRBJ1-1; V gene: TRBV28; clone size: -; CDR3 DNA: TGTGCCAGCAGCCTCCCGGGGGTTGGTGAAGCTTTCTTT; CDR3 protein: CASSLPGVGEAFF
D gene: -; J gene: TRBJ2-5; V gene: TRBV7-2; clone size: few; CDR3 DNA: TGTGCCAGCAGCTCCGTCCAGCGGGAAGAGACCCAGTACTTC; CDR3 protein: CASSSVQREETQYF
D gene: TRBD2; J gene: TRBJ2-1; V gene: TRBV4-3; clone size: -; CDR3 DNA: TGCGCCAGCAGCCAAGGGGTAGCGGGAACGTCCTACAATGAGCAGTTCTTC; CDR3 protein: CASSQGVAGTSYNEQFF
D gene: TRBD1; J gene: TRBJ1-4; V gene: TRBV19; clone size: -; CDR3 DNA: TGTGCCAGTAGTTCCGGGACAGGGTATGAAAAACTGTTTTTT; CDR3 protein: CASSSGTGYEKLFF
D gene: TRBD1; J gene: TRBJ2-7; V gene: TRBV6-1; clone size: -; CDR3 DNA: TGTGCCAGCAGTGAATGGACAGGGTTCGTGCACTTC; CDR3 protein: CASSEWTGFVHF
D gene: TRBD2; J gene: TRBJ2-1; V gene: TRBV7-9; clone size: -; CDR3 DNA: TGTGCCAGCAGCCCCGGGACTAGCGGGGGCCCTTCCTACAATGAGCAGTTCTTC; CDR3 protein: CASSPGTSGGPSYNEQFF
D gene: -; J gene: TRBJ1-2; V gene: TRBV18; clone size: -; CDR3 DNA: TGTGCCAGCTCCTCCGCGTATGGCTACACCTTC; CDR3 protein: CASSSAYGYTF
D gene: -; J gene: TRBJ1-4; V gene: TRBV4-3; clone size: -; CDR3 DNA: TGCGCCAGCAGCCAAACACAGAGCAATGAAAAACTGTTTTTT; CDR3 protein: CASSQTQSNEKLFF
D gene: TRBD2; J gene: TRBJ2-7; V gene: TRBV7-8; clone size: -; CDR3 DNA: TGTGCCAGCAGCCCGTCTAGCGGGGGGACTTTCTACGAGCAGTACTTC; CDR3 protein: CASSPSSGGTFYEQYF
D gene: TRBD1; J gene: TRBJ1-1; V gene: TRBV5-1; clone size: -; CDR3 DNA: TGCGCCAGCAGCTCGGGACAGGGGACTGAAGCTTTCTTT; CDR3 protein: CASSSGQGTEAFF
D gene: -; J gene: TRBJ1-1; V gene: TRBV5-1; clone size: -; CDR3 DNA: TGCGCCAGCAGCACTGGGCCAGGTGGTGAAGCTTTCTTT; CDR3 protein: CASSTGPGGEAFF
D gene: -; J gene: TRBJ1-3; V gene: TRBV7-9; clone size: -; CDR3 DNA: TGTGCCAGCAGCCCAAACCCCGGTAGCGGGCTCTCTGGAAACACCATATATTTT; CDR3 protein: CASSPNPGSGLSGNTIYF
D gene: TRBD1; J gene: TRBJ1-1; V gene: TRBV29-1; clone size: -; CDR3 DNA: TGCAGCGTTGAAGTGGGACAGTGGAACACTGAAGCTTTCTTT; CDR3 protein: CSVEVGQWNTEAFF
D gene: -; J gene: TRBJ2-2; V gene: TRBV19; clone size: once; CDR3 DNA: TGTGCCAGTAGTATAGGACTCAACACCGGGGAGCTGTTTTTT; CDR3 protein: CASSIGLNTGELFF
D gene: TRBD1; J gene: TRBJ2-7; V gene: TRBV28; clone size: many; CDR3 DNA: TGTGCCAGCAGTCCCCTACCCCCATCCGGGACAGGAAGGGACTACGAGCAGTACTTC; CDR3 protein: CASSPLPPSGTGRDYEQYF
D gene: -; J gene: TRBJ2-7; V gene: TRBV18; clone size: -; CDR3 DNA: TGTGCCAGCTCACCACAGGGAGGTGCGGACGAGCAGTACTTC; CDR3 protein: CASSPQGGADEQYF
D gene: -; J gene: TRBJ1-2; V gene: TRBV7-9; clone size: once; CDR3 DNA: TGTGCCAGCAGCTTCACGGGGGGCGTCGCTGGCTACACCTTC; CDR3 protein: CASSFTGGVAGYTF
D gene: TRBD1; J gene: TRBJ2-1; V gene: TRBV6-2/TRBV6-3; clone size: once; CDR3 DNA: TGTGCCAGCAGTTACACCGGGACAGGGGAGCAGTTCTTC; CDR3 protein: CASSYTGTGEQFF
D gene: -; J gene: TRBJ2-1; V gene: TRBV11-3; clone size: -; CDR3 DNA: TGTGCCAGCAGCCCCCGGGATTACAATGAGCAGTTCTTC; CDR3 protein: CASSPRDYNEQFF
D gene: TRBD2; J gene: TRBJ2-1; V gene: TRBV28; clone size: -; CDR3 DNA: TGTGCCTGGTCCAGCGGAACGGGGGGTTACAATGAGCAGTTCTTC; CDR3 protein: CAWSSGTGGYNEQFF
D gene: TRBD2; J gene: TRBJ2-7; V gene: TRBV7-2; clone size: -; CDR3 DNA: TGTGCCAGCAGCTCGGGACTAGCTAACTACGAGCAGTACTTC; CDR3 protein: CASSSGLANYEQYF
D gene: -; J gene: TRBJ1-1; V gene: TRBV7-2; clone size: -; CDR3 DNA: TGTGCCAGCAGCTTAGATGGAGGGGAGGGCACTGAAGCTTTCTTT; CDR3 protein: CASSLDGGEGTEAFF